These 4 T cell receptor beta chains came from one sample sequenced in a study of cytomegalovirus exposure and HLA in healthy donors. The PCR contained 60 Vbeta and 13 Jbeta primers. The assay was immunoSEQ multiplex PCR, and TCRdb's table has in-frame clones only and misses some. This table has roughly 190,000 clones, 60% to 80% appearing once. Sequencing input: PBMCs. These receptors were collected from a woman aged 25 to 45 in good health and CMV-seropositive.

This chain connects TRBV14 to TRBJ2-3; D possibly corresponds to TRBD1 (6 bases). CDR1 SGHDN and CDR2 FVKESK come from the germline V gene. V was clipped by 4 bases and J by 0 bases, with 14 bases between them. This CDR3 has 16 residues. The CDR3 is CASSPTGWSSTDTQYF. In nucleotides, the CDR3 is TGTGCCAGCAGCCCCACAGGGTGGTCAAGCACAGATACGCAGTATTTT.

This clone was observed a handful of times. The chain combines TRBV7-9 with TRBJ2-7, with 8 bases identical to TRBD2. The CDR3 is 16 amino acids. V was clipped by 6 bases and J by 3 bases; unmatched bases: 13. CDR1 and CDR2 (germline): SEHNR, FQNEAQ (reference sequence). This CDR3 reads CASSPSGSLAGYEQYF. The CDR3 region has the DNA TGTGCCAGCAGTCCATCGGGTTCGCTAGCGGGCTACGAGCAGTACTTC.

This clone was counted only a few times. V usage is TRBV20-1 and J usage is TRBJ2-7; the D is unclear. Germline V gene lookup returns CDR1 DFQATT and CDR2 SNEGSKA (reference sequence). The CDR3 has 10 amino acids. The CDR3: CSAGSYEQYF. For the CDR3, the DNA is TGCAGCGCCGGGTCCTACGAGCAGTACTTC.

The rearrangement uses TRBV19 and TRBJ2-1; TRBD2 aligns across 10 bases. The CDR3 has 18 residues. Per the germline V gene, CDR1 is LNHDA and CDR2 is SQIVND (reference sequence). The trim removed 2 bases at V and 4 bases at J, leaving 11 bases unmatched. The CDR3: CASSIPRTGSGRYNEQFF. CDR3 sequence (DNA): TGTGCCAGTAGTATACCGCGGACGGGTAGCGGGAGGTACAATGAGCAGTTCTTC.